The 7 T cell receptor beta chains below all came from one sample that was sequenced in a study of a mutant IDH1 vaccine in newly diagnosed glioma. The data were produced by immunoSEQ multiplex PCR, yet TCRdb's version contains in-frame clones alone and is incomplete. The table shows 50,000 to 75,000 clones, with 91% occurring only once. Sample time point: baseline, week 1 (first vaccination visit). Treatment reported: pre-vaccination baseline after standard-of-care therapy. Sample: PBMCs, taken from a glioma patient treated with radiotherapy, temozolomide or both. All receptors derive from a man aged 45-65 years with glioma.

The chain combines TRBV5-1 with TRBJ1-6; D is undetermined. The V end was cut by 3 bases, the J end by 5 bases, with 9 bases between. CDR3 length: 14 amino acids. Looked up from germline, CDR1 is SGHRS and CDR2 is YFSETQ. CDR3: CASSSDGDNSPLHF. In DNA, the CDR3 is TGCGCCAGCAGCTCGGACGGTGATAATTCACCCCTCCACTTT.

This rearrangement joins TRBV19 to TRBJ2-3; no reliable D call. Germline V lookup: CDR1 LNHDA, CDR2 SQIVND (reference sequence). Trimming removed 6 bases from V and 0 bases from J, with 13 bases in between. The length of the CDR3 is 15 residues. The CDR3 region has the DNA TGTGCCAGTAGCGAAAGTATGGCTAGCACAGATACGCAGTATTTT. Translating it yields CASSESMASTDTQYF. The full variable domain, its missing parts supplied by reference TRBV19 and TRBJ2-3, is DGGITQSPKYLFRKEGQNVTLSCEQNLNHDAMYWYRQDPGQGLRLIYYSQIVNDFQKGDIAEGYSVSREKKESFPLTVTSAQKNPTAFYLCASSESMASTDTQYFGPGTRLTVL.

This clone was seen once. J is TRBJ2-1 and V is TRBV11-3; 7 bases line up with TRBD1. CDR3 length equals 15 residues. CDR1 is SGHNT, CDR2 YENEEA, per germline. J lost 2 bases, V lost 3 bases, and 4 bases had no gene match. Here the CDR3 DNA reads TGTGCCAGCAGCTTCACAGGGGCGCCCTACAATGAGCAGTTCTTC. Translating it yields CASSFTGAPYNEQFF.

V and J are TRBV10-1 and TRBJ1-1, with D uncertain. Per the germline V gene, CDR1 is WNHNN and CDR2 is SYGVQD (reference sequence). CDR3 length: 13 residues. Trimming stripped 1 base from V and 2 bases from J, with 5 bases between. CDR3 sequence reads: CASSEYVNTEAFF. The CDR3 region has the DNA TGCGCCAGCAGTGAGTATGTAAACACTGAAGCTTTCTTT.

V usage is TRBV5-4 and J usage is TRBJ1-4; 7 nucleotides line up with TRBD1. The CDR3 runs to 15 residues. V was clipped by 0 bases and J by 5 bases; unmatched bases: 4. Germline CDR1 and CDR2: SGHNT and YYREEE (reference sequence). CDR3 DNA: TGTGCCAGCAGCTTGGGACAGGGAGGGAATGAAAAACTGTTTTTT. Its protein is CASSLGQGGNEKLFF. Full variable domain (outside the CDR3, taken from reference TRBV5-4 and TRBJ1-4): ETGVTQSPTHLIKTRGQQVTLRCSSQSGHNTVSWYQQALGQGPQFIFQYYREEENGRGNFPPRFSGLQFPNYSSELNVNALELDDSALYLCASSLGQGGNEKLFFGSGTQLSVL.

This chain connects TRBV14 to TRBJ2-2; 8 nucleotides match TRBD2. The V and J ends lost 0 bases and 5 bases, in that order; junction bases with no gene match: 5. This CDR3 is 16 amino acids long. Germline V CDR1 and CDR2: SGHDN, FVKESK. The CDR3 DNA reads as TGTGCCAGCAGCCAAGATAGACTAGCGTGGACCGGGGAGCTGTTTTTT. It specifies CASSQDRLAWTGELFF.

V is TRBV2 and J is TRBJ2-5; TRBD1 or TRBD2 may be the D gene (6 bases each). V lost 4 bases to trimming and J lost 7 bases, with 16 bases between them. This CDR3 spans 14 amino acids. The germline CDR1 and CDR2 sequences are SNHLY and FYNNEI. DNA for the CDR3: TGTGCCAGCAGTGGTCGGGGGCTCCTGGGGACCCAGTACTTC. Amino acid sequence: CASSGRGLLGTQYF.